This T cell receptor beta chain derives from a study of blood T cell repertoires in COVID-19. TCRdb keeps only in-frame clones here, not all; method: immunoSEQ multiplex PCR. Of about 53,000 clones listed, 86% were seen once; the top ten hold around 2.7%. The germline gives CDR1 SGHTA, CDR2 FQGTGA. The length of the CDR3 is 15 residues. Unmatched junction bases numbered 7, after V lost 5 bases and J lost 6 bases. Sequenced input: peripheral blood. The sequence was collected from a man older than 75 with acute or convalescent COVID-19. This chain joins TRBV7-3 and TRBJ2-2; 9 bases agree with TRBD1. CDR3 nucleotides: TGTGCCAGCAGCAGGGACAGGGAGAGATCCGGGGAGCTGTTTTTT. It is translated as CASSRDRERSGELFF.